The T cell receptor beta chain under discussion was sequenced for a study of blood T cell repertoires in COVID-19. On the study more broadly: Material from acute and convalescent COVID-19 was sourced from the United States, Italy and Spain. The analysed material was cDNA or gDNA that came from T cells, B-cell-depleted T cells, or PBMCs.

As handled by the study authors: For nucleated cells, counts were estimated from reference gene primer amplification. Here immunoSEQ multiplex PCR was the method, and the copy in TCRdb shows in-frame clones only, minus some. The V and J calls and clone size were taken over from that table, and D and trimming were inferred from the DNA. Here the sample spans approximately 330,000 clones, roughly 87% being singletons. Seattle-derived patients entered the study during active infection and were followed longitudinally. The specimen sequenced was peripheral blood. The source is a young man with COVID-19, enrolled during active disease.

CDR3 bases: TGTGCCAGCTCTCGAGCGTTACGGGCCTACAATGAGCAGTTCTTC. Translated: CASSRALRAYNEQFF. The J gene is TRBJ2-1, the V gene TRBV6-5; D is undetermined. The V gene lost 8 bases and the J gene lost 2 bases, with 16 bases spanning the gap. This CDR3 comprises 15 residues. Germline CDR1 is MNHEY and CDR2 is SVGAGI.